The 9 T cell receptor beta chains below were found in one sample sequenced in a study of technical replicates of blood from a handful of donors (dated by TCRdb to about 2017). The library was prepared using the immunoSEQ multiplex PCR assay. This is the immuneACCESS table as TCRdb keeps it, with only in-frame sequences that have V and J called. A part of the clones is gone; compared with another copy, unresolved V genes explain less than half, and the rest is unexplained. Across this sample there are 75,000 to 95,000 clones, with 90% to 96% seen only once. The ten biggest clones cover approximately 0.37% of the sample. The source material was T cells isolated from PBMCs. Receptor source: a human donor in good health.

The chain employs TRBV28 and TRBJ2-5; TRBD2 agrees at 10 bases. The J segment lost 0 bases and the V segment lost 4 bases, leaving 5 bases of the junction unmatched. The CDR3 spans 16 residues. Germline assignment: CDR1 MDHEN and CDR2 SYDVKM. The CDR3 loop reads CASSSLAGVYQETQYF. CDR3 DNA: TGTGCCAGCAGTTCTCTAGCGGGAGTTTACCAAGAGACCCAGTACTTC.

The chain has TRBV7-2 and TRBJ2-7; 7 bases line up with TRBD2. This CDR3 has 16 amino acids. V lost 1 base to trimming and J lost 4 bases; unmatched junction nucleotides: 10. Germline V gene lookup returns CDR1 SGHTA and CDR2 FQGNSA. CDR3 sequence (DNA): TGTGCCAGCAGCTTAGTCTCAATCGCGGGAGTTTACGAGCAGTACTTC. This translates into CASSLVSIAGVYEQYF. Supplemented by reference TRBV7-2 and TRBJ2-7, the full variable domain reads GAGVSQSPSNKVTEKGKDVELRCDPISGHTALYWYRQSLGQGLEFLIYFQGNSAPDKSGLPSDRFSAERTGGSVSTLTIQRTQQEDSAVYLCASSLVSIAGVYEQYFGPGTRLTVT.

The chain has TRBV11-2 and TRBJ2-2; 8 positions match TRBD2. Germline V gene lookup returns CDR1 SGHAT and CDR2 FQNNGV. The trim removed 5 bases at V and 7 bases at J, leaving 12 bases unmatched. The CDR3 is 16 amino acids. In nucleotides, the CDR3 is TGTGCCAGCAGCCCCCATAGCGGGACCTTCGGCGGGGAGCTGTTTTTT. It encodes CASSPHSGTFGGELFF.

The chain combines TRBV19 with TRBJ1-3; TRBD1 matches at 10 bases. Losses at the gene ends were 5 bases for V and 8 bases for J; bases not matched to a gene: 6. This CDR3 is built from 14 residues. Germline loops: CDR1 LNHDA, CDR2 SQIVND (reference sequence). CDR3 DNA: TGTGCCAGTAGTCTGACAGGGGGCTGGGACACCATATATTTT. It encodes CASSLTGGWDTIYF.

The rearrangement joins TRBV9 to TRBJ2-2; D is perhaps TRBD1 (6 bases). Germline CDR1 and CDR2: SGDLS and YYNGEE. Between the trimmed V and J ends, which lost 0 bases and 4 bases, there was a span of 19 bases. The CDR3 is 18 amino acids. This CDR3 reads CASSVATGHARVTGELFF. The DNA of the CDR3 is TGTGCCAGCAGCGTAGCTACGGGACACGCCAGGGTCACCGGGGAGCTGTTTTTT.

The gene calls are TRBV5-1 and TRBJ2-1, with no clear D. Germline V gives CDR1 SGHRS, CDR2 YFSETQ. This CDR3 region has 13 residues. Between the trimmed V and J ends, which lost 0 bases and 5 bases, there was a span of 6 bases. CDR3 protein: CASSLGPNNEQFF. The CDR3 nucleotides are TGCGCCAGCAGCTTGGGTCCTAACAATGAGCAGTTCTTC. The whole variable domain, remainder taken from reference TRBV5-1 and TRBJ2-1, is KAGVTQTPRYLIKTRGQQVTLSCSPISGHRSVSWYQQTPGQGLQFLFEYFSETQRNKGNFPGRFSGRQFSNSRSEMNVSTLELGDSALYLCASSLGPNNEQFFGPGTRLTVL.

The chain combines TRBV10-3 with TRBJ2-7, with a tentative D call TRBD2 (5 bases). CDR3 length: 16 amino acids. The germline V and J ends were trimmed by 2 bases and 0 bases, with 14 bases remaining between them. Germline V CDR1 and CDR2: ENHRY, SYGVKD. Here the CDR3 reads CAISEPQAVGSYEQYF. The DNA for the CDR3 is TGTGCCATCAGTGAGCCCCAAGCGGTCGGCTCCTACGAGCAGTACTTC.

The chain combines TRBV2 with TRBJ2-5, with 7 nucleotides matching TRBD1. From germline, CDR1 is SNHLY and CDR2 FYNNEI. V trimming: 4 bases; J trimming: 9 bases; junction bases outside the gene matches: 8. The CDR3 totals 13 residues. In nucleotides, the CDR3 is TGTGCCAGCAGTGTGGGCAGGGGGACGGCCCAGTACTTC. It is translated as CASSVGRGTAQYF.

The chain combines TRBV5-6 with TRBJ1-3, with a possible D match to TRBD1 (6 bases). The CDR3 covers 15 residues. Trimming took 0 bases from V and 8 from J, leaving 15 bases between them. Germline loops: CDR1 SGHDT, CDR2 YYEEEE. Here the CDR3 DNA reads TGTGCCAGCAGCTTGGCTCCTGGGGGCCTAGACACCATATATTTT. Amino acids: CASSLAPGGLDTIYF.